A single sample is the source of the 13 T cell receptor beta chains below, sequenced in a study of blood T cell repertoires in COVID-19. Assay: immunoSEQ multiplex PCR; the TCRdb copy retains only in-frame clones and omits some. The sample shows about 97,000 clones, about nine tenths of them seen only once. Sequencing was done on a sample of peripheral blood. Receptors originate from a woman aged 45-59 years with COVID-19, enrolled during active disease.

This sequence joins TRBV6-5 and TRBJ2-5; maybe TRBD1 (6 bases). Germline lookup yields CDR1 MNHEY and CDR2 SVGAGI. Deletions cut 7 bases from V and 1 base from J, with 16 bases between. The CDR3 consists of 15 residues. The DNA for the CDR3 is TGTGCCAGCACGCTCCAGGGGCCAGGCCAAGAGACCCAGTACTTC. Translation gives CASTLQGPGQETQYF.

V is TRBV14 and J is TRBJ1-2; D may be TRBD1 (6 bases). In germline, CDR1 is SGHDN, CDR2 FVKESK. Trimming shortened V by 0 bases and J by 4 bases, and 12 bases separated the two germline ends. The CDR3 extends over 15 amino acids. CDR3: CASSQDFRGTYGYTF. The DNA of the CDR3 is TGTGCCAGCAGCCAAGATTTCAGGGGAACCTATGGCTACACCTTC.

In this sample, this clone turned up once. J is TRBJ2-5 and V is TRBV30; no clear D gene. V lost 3 bases to trimming and J lost 2 bases, with 10 bases between them. This CDR3 is built from 13 residues. Germline V gene lookup returns CDR1 GTSNPN and CDR2 SVGIG (reference sequence). The chain's CDR3 is CAWSLGRQETQYF. The CDR3 nucleotides are TGTGCCTGGAGCCTAGGCAGACAAGAGACCCAGTACTTC.

The chain links TRBV5-1 to TRBJ1-1, with 7 bases aligning to TRBD1. This CDR3 has 15 residues. Germline CDR1 and CDR2: SGHRS and YFSETQ. The V segment lost 3 bases and the J segment 1 base; nucleotides outside the gene matches: 6. In DNA form, the CDR3 reads TGCGCCAGCAGCTCCTGGGGACAGACGAACACTGAAGCTTTCTTT. Encoded protein: CASSSWGQTNTEAFF.

V is TRBV6-5 and J is TRBJ1-5; D remains unclear. The CDR3 length is 14 residues. V shed 0 bases and J shed 6 bases, with 9 bases lying between them. From germline, CDR1 is MNHEY and CDR2 SVGAGI. CDR3 sequence reads: CASSYSEAFQPQHF. Here the CDR3 DNA reads TGTGCCAGCAGTTACTCTGAGGCTTTTCAGCCCCAGCATTTT.

The sample holds one count of this clone. The chain uses TRBV12-3 or TRBV12-4 and TRBJ1-2; D is uncertain. Trimming took off 2 bases at V and 4 bases at J, with 8 bases between the two ends. The CDR3 is 13 amino acids. The CDR3 sequence: CASSLRERYGYTF. The CDR3 DNA reads TGTGCCAGCAGTTTAAGGGAGCGCTATGGCTACACCTTC.

The chain employs TRBV4-1 and TRBJ1-1; 12 bases agree with TRBD1. The CDR3 has 15 residues. Germline V lookup: CDR1 MGHRA, CDR2 YSYEKL. Trimming cost V 3 bases and J 6 bases; bases outside gene matches: 5. CDR3 sequence: CASSQPGQGASEAFF. CDR3 nucleotides: TGCGCCAGCAGCCAGCCGGGACAGGGGGCCTCTGAAGCTTTCTTT.

This chain connects TRBV5-4 to TRBJ2-2; possibly TRBD1 for D (6 bases). The V gene lost 4 bases and the J gene lost 4 bases, with 14 bases spanning the gap. This CDR3 spans 15 amino acids. Looked up from germline, CDR1 is SGHNT and CDR2 is YYREEE (reference sequence). Here the CDR3 DNA reads TGTGCCAGCAGCGCCGCCCAGGGGAGCACCGGGGAGCTGTTTTTT. It yields the protein CASSAAQGSTGELFF.

CDR3 in DNA: TGTGCCAGCAGCTTGGCGGCGGGGGGGACCGGGGAGCTGTTTTTT. Encoded protein: CASSLAAGGTGELFF. The V and J genes are TRBV5-4 and TRBJ2-2; 9 positions match TRBD2. The length of the CDR3 is 15 residues. Germline V gives CDR1 SGHNT, CDR2 YYREEE (reference sequence). Trimming took 0 bases from V and 5 from J; bases not matched to a gene: 2.

A single count supports this clone. The chain uses TRBV6-5 and TRBJ2-3, with D tentatively TRBD2 (5 bases). CDR1 and CDR2 from the germline V gene are MNHEY and SVGAGI. The CDR3 is 14 amino acids. The V end lost 6 bases, the J end lost 4 bases, and 14 bases lay between the germline ends. CDR3 sequence (DNA): TGTGCCAGCAGAAGGATTATCGGGGCAGATACGCAGTATTTT. Protein sequence: CASRRIIGADTQYF.

The sample holds a few counts of this clone. The chain employs TRBV23-1 and TRBJ2-6; 7 nucleotides line up with TRBD1. TRBV23-1 is an ORF; its function is uncertain. This CDR3 is 17 amino acids long. Germline trimming cut 6 bases from V and 0 bases from J; bases unmatched to any gene: 8. CDR3 DNA sequence: TGCGCCAGCAGGCGACAGGGTGGCCCCTCTGGGGCCAACGTCCTGACTTTC. Its protein is CASRRQGGPSGANVLTF.

The V gene is TRBV24-1, the J gene TRBJ2-1, with 7 positions matching TRBD1. V lost 5 bases and J lost 10; bases outside the gene matches: 16. Germline V CDR1 and CDR2: KGHDR, SFDVKD. The CDR3 is made up of 16 amino acids. The CDR3 DNA follows: TGTGCCACCAGTGGGTCAGGGGACGGGACAGAATACGAGCAGTTCTTC. Translating gives CATSGSGDGTEYEQFF.

Note on this clone: Other DNA sequences within the sample encode an identical CDR3. The chain has TRBV30 and TRBJ1-1; D ambiguous. From germline, CDR1 is GTSNPN and CDR2 SVGIG (reference sequence). V was cut by 0 bases and J by 2 bases, with 7 bases left in between. This CDR3 is 13 amino acids long. CDR3 coding DNA: TGTGCCTGGAGTGTACGGGGAAACACTGAAGCTTTCTTT. It yields the protein CAWSVRGNTEAFF.